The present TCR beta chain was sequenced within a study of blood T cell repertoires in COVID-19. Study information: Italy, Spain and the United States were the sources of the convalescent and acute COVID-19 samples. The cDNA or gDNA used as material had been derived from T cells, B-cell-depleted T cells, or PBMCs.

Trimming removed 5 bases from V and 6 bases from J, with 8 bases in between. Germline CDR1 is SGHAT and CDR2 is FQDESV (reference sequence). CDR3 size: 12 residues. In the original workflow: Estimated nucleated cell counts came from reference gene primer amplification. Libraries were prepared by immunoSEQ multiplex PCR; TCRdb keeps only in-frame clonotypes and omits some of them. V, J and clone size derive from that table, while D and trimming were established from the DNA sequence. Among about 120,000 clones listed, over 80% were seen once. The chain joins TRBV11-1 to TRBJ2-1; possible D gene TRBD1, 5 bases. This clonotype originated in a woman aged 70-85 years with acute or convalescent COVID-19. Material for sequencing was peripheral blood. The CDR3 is CASSLQGNEQFF. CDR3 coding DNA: TGTGCCAGCAGCCTCCAGGGCAATGAGCAGTTCTTC.